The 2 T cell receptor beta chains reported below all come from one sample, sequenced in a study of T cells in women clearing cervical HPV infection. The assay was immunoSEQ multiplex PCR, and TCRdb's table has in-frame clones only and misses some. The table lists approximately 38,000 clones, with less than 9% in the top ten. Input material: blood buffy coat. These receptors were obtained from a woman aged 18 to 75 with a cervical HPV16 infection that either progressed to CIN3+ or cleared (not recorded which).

CDR3 region: CASSIDHGLMNTEAFF. The DNA read from the CDR3 is TGTGCCAGTAGTATAGATCACGGACTGATGAACACTGAA. The chain carries TRBV19 and TRBJ1-1, with D uncertain. The CDR3 end lies 3 residues beyond the end of the read and is filled in from the germline J gene. Germline V lookup: CDR1 LNHDA, CDR2 SQIVND (reference sequence). Trimming removed 0 bases at V and 0 bases at J, with 11 bases between. CDR3 length equals 16 residues.

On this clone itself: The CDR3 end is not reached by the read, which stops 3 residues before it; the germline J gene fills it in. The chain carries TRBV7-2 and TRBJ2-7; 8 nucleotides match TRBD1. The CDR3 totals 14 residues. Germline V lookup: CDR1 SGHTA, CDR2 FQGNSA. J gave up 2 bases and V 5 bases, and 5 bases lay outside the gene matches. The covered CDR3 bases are TGTGCCAGCAGCCCGGACAGGGTGGCCTACGAG. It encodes CASSPDRVAYE. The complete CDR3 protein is CASSPDRVAYEQYF.